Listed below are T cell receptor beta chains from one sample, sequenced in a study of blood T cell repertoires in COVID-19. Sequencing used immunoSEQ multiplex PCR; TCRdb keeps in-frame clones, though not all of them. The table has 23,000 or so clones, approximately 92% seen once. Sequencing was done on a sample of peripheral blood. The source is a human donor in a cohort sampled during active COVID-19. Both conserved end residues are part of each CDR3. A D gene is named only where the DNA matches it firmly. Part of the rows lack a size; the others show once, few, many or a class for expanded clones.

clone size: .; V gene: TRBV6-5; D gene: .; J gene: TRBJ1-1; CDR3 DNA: TGTGCCATTTCCGATAGTCTCGAGAACACTGAAGCTTTCTTT; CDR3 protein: CAISDSLENTEAFF
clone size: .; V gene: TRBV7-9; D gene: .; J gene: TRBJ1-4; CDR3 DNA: TGTGCCAGCAGCTTTGGACATAATGAAAAACTGTTTTTT; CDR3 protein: CASSFGHNEKLFF
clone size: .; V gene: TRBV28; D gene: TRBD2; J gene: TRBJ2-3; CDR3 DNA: TGTGCCAGCAGTTCCCTTCGGCTAGCGGGAGGGTCTAGCACAGATACGCAGTATTTT; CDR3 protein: CASSSLRLAGGSSTDTQYF
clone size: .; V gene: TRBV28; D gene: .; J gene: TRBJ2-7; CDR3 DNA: TGTGCCAGCAGCTTATCCCAGGACTACGAGCAGTACTTC; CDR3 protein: CASSLSQDYEQYF
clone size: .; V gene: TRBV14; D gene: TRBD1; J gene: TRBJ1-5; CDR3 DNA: TGTGCCAGCAGCAAGGGACAGGGGCATCAGCCCCAGCATTTT; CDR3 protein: CASSKGQGHQPQHF
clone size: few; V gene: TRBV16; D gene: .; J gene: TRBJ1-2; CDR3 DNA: TGTGCCAGCAGCCAAGGACGACTTAGTCAGGGGCAATCGGGCTACACCTTC; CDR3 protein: CASSQGRLSQGQSGYTF
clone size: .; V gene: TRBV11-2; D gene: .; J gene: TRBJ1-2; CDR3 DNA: TGTGCCAGCGGCCGGCCAGCGCTTGGCTACACCTTC; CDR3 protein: CASGRPALGYTF
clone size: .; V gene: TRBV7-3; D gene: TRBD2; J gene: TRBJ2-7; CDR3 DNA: TGTGCCAGCAGCTCTTTGACTCTAGCGGGAACCTACGAGCAGTACTTC; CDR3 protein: CASSSLTLAGTYEQYF
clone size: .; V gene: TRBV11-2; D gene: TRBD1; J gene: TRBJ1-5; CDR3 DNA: TGTGCCAGCAGCCTAGACGGGACAGAGTATCAGCCCCAGCATTTT; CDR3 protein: CASSLDGTEYQPQHF
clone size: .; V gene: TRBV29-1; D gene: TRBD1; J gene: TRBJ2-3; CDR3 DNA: TGCAGCGTTAGGGGGCTGAACCTAAGGGATACGCAGTATTTT; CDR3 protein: CSVRGLNLRDTQYF
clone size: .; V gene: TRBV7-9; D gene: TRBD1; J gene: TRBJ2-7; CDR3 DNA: TGTGCCAGCAGCCTAGACAGGGGGATAAAGCAGTACTTC; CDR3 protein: CASSLDRGIKQYF
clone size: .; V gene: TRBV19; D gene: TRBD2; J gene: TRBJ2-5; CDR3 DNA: TGTGCCAGTAGTATAGGGGGCAGGGAGGGCGAGACCCAGTACTTC; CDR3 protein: CASSIGGREGETQYF
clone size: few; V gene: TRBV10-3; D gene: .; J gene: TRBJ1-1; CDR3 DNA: TGTGCCATCAGTACAGGGACCGCTGAAGCTTTCTTT; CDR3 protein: CAISTGTAEAFF
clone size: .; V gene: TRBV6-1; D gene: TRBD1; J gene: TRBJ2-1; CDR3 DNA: TGTGCCAGCAGCGAAGGCCCCAGGGGGCTGAACAATGAGCAGTTCTTC; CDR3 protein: CASSEGPRGLNNEQFF
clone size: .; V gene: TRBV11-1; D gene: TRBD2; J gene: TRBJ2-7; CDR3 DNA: TGTGCCAGCAGCTCACGGACTAGCGGGTACGAGCAGTACTTC; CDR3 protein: CASSSRTSGYEQYF
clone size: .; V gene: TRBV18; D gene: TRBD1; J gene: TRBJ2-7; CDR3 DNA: TGTGCCAGCTCAGAATTGACAGGGAACTACGAGCAGTACTTC; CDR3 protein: CASSELTGNYEQYF
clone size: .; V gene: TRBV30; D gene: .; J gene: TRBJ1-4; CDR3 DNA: TGTGCCCGGGGGAATAGTGAAAAACTGTTTTTT; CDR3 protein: CARGNSEKLFF
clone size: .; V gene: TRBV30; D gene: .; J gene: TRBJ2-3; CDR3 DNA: TGTGCCTGGAGTCCTACTAGCATAAGCACAGATACGCAGTATTTT; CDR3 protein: CAWSPTSISTDTQYF
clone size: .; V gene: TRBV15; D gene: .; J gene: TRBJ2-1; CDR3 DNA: TGTGCCACCAGCAGAGACCGACAAGGGGATGAGCAGTTCTTC; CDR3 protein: CATSRDRQGDEQFF
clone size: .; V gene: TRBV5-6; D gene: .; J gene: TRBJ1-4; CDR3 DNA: TGTGCCAGCAGCTTACTAACTAATGAAAAACTGTTTTTT; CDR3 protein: CASSLLTNEKLFF
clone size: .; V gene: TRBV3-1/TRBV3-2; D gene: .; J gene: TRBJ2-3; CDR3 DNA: TGTGCCAGCAGCCAAGTGCAGGAGGCAGATACGCAGTATTTT; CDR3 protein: CASSQVQEADTQYF
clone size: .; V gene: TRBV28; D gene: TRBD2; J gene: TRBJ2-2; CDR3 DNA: TGTGCCAGCACCCCCCGGCTAGCGGGAGACACCGGGGAGCTGTTTTTT; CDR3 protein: CASTPRLAGDTGELFF
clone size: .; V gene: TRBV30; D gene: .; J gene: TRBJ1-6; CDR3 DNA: TGTGCCTGGAGTCCACTCCGGGGTAATTCACCCCTCCACTTT; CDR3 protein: CAWSPLRGNSPLHF
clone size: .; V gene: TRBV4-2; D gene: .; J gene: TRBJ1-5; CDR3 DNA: TGTGCCAGCAGCCAAGAAAGGGGTCAGCTCAATCAGCCCCAGCATTTT; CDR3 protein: CASSQERGQLNQPQHF
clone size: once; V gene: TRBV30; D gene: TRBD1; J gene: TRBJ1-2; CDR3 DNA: TGTGCCTGGAGTAAGAGGGGGCCTGGCTACACCTTC; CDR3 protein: CAWSKRGPGYTF
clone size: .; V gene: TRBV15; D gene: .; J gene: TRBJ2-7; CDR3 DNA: TGTGCCACCAGCAGAGATAAACGGGGGGCCAGCTCCTACGAGCAGTACTTC; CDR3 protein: CATSRDKRGASSYEQYF
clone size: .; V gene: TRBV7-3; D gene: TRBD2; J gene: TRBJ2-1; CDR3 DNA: TGTGCCAGCAGCCGCAGCGGGAGAGAGGATGAGCAGTTCTTC; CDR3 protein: CASSRSGREDEQFF
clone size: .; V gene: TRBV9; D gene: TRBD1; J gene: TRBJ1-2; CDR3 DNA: TGTGCCAGCAGCGTAGTGACAGGGGGCGGCTATGGCTACACCTTC; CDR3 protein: CASSVVTGGGYGYTF
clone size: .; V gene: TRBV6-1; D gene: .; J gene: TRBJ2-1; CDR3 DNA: TGTGCCAGCAGTAATAACCGGGGGAACAATGAGCAGTTCTTC; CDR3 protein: CASSNNRGNNEQFF
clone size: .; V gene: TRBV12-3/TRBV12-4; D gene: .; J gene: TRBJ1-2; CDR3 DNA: TGTGCCAGCAGCGTAAGGGGGTATGGCTACACCTTC; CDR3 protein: CASSVRGYGYTF
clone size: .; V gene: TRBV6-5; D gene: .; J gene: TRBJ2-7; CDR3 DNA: TGTGCCAGCATCGACCCGGCTAGCGCGGACGAGCAGTACTTC; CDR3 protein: CASIDPASADEQYF
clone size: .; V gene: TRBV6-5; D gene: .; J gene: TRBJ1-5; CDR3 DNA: TGTGCCAGCAGGGCGGAGCTTAGCAATCAGCCCCAGCATTTT; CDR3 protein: CASRAELSNQPQHF
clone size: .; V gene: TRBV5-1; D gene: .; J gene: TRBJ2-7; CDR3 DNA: TGCGCCAGCTACTCTAGCCGGGGGAGCAACTACGAGCAGTACTTC; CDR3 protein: CASYSSRGSNYEQYF
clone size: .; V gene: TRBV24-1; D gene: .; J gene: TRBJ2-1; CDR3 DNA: TGTGCCACCAGTGATTGGAGGGGACAGTCCTACAATGAGCAGTTCTTC; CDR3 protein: CATSDWRGQSYNEQFF
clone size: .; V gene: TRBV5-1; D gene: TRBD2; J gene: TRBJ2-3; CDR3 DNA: TGCGCCAGCAGACAAACTAGCGGGGGGGCCGGCACAGATACGCAGTATTTT; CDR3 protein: CASRQTSGGAGTDTQYF
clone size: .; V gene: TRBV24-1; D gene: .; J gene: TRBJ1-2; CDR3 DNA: TGTGCCACCAGTGAGTCAGATCTCCATGGCTACACCTTC; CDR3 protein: CATSESDLHGYTF
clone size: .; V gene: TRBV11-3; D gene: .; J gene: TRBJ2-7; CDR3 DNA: TGTGCCAGCAGCTTAGGGGGGGATCCCTACGAGCAGTACTTC; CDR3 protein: CASSLGGDPYEQYF
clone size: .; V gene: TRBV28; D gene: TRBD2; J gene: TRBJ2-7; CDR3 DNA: TGTGCCAGCAGTTTTGGACTAGCGGGAGCTTACGAGCAGTACTTC; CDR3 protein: CASSFGLAGAYEQYF
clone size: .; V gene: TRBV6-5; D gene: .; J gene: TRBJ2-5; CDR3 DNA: TGTGCCAGCAGTTACTCGGCGACATCGGAGACCCAGTACTTC; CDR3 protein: CASSYSATSETQYF
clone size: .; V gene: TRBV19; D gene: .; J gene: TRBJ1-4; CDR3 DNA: TGTGCCAGTAGTATAGTGTCGGGGGACCGTGAAAAACTGTTTTTT; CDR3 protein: CASSIVSGDREKLFF
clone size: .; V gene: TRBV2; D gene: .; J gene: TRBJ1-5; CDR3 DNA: TGTGCCAGCAGTGAGCGGGTCCGGACTTCAGCCCAGCATTTT; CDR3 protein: CASSERVRTSAQHF
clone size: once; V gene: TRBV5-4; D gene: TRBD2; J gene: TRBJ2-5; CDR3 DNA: TGTGCCAGCAGCCCGCCCGGACTAGCGAAAGAGACCCAGTACTTC; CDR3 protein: CASSPPGLAKETQYF
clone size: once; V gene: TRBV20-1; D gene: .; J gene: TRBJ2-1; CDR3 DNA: TGCAGTGCCGAGTTCGGAGACGAGCAGTTCTTC; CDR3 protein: CSAEFGDEQFF
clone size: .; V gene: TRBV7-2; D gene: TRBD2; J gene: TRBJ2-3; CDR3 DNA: TGTGCCAGCAGCTTAGGGCTAGCGGGCACAGATACGCAGTATTTT; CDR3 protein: CASSLGLAGTDTQYF